The entry below gives a single TCR beta chain sequence along with its context. The source of the sample is a study of control samples from healthy donors and cancer patients. TCRdb keeps only in-frame clones here, not all; method: immunoSEQ multiplex PCR. The table includes 150,000 to 200,000 clones, around 89% detected once. CDR3 length: 15 residues. Trimming removed 6 bases from V and 4 bases from J; junction bases left unmatched: 5. CDR1 is SGHAT and CDR2 is FQNNGV in the germline V gene. The specimen was blood. This receptor was taken from a woman in her forties or fifties in good health. The chain links TRBV11-2 to TRBJ2-1; 11 bases are a match to TRBD2. The CDR3 region has the DNA TGTGCCAGCAGGCATAGCGGGGGGGATTACAATGAGCAGTTCTTC. As protein: CASRHSGGDYNEQFF.